This T cell receptor (beta chain) originates from a study of glioma-infiltrating T cells. This clonotype was seen at least ten times. Its matching antigen is unknown. V was trimmed by 6 bases and J by 6 bases, leaving 11 bases between them. The CDR3 covers 12 residues. Findings and limits, study-wide: Very few CDR3 sequences were shared between tissue and blood.

Amplification of TCR alpha and beta CDR3 regions from RNA used iRepertoire nested multiplex PCR. For one-step reverse transcription and amplification, about 85-400 ng of tissue mRNA or PBMC total RNA was used. TCRdb re-called the multiplex PCR reads with MiXCR, one entry per CDR3 protein. The table has some 180,000 distinct CDR3 sequences, around 30% seen once. Sequencing used glioma tissue, nonneoplastic brain tissue, or PBMCs (not recorded which). This receptor was taken from a human donor with low-grade glioma or glioblastoma, undergoing nonglioma brain surgery, or in good health (not recorded which). The chain couples TRBV12-3 or TRBV12-4 to TRBJ2-5; D gene ambiguous. The CDR3: CASRRDGQTQYF. CDR3 bases: TGTGCCAGCAGACGTGACGGGCAGACCCAGTACTTC.